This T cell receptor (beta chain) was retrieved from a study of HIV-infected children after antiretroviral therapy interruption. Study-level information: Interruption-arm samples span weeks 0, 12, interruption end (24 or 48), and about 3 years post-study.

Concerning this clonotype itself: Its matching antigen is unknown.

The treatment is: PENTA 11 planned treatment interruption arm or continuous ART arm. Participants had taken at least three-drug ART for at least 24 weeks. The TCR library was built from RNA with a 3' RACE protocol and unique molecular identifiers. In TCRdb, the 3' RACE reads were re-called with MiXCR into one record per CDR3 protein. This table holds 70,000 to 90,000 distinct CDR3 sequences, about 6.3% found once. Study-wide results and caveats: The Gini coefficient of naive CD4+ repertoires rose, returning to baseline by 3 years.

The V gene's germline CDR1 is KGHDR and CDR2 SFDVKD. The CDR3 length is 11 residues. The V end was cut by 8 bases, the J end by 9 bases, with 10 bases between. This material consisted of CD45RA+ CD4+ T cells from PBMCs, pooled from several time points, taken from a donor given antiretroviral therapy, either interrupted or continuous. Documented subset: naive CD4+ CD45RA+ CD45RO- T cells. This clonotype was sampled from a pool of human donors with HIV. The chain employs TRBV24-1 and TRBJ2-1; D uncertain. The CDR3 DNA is TGTGCCACCACGGGCCTTGGTGAGCAGTTCTTC. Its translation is CATTGLGEQFF.